The 29 T cell receptor beta chains below come from one sample, sequenced in a study of cytomegalovirus exposure and HLA in healthy donors. The PCR made use of 60 Vbeta and 13 Jbeta primers. Some clones are missing from TCRdb's copy, which holds only in-frame ones; the method was immunoSEQ multiplex PCR. Seen here are about 110,000 clones, roughly 71% observed once, and the top ten hold roughly 8.3%. Source material: PBMCs. The origin of the receptors is a man between 18 and 35 years old in good health and CMV-seropositive.

V is TRBV14 and J is TRBJ2-1, with 14 nucleotides matching TRBD2. Germline V gene data show CDR1 as SGHDN and CDR2 as FVKESK. The junction had 3 bases not matched to a gene; V was cut back by 4 bases and J by 7 bases. The CDR3 sequence is 15 residues long. CDR3 in amino acids: CASSLTSGGVNEQFF. CDR3 nucleotide sequence: TGTGCCAGCAGCCTGACTAGCGGGGGGGTGAATGAGCAGTTCTTC.

This rearrangement joins TRBV12-1 to TRBJ1-6; whether TRBD1, the table's D call, matches the DNA was not checked. TRBV12-1 is recorded as a pseudogene. The CDR3 totals 20 residues. CDR3 region: CASSLGPEDRGLSHNSPLHF. CDR3 coding DNA: TGTGCCAGCAGCTTGGGCCCCGAGGACAGGGGGCTGTCCCACAATTCACCCCTCCACTTT.

This clone was seen only once. The V gene is TRBV6-1, the J gene TRBJ2-7; 7 nucleotides align to TRBD1. V shed 4 bases, J shed 4 bases, and the junction held 4 bases outside the gene matches. Germline CDR1 reads MNHNS; CDR2 reads SASEGT. The CDR3 is 13 residues long. CDR3: CASSVRGQYEQYV. CDR3 DNA sequence: TGTGCCAGCAGTGTTCGGGGACAGTACGAGCAGTACGTC.

The chain recombines TRBV7-9 with TRBJ2-1; D ambiguous. The CDR3 extends over 11 amino acids. Germline assignment: CDR1 SEHNR and CDR2 FQNEAQ (reference sequence). The V end lost 5 bases, the J end lost 10 bases, and 9 bases lay between the germline ends. CDR3 amino acids: CASSPTIEQFF. DNA of the CDR3: TGTGCCAGCAGCCCGACAATAGAGCAGTTCTTC.

This chain uses TRBV19 with TRBJ2-3, with D uncertain. Deletions cut 4 bases from V and 2 bases from J, with 13 bases between. Per the germline V gene, CDR1 is LNHDA and CDR2 is SQIVND (reference sequence). This CDR3 is built from 15 residues. CDR3 sequence reads: CASSSSLDPTDTQYF. CDR3 sequence (DNA): TGTGCCAGTAGTAGTTCCCTAGATCCCACAGATACGCAGTATTTT.

The chain joins TRBV6-1 to TRBJ2-1; D might be TRBD1 (5 bases). The CDR3 is 17 residues long. V was trimmed by 1 base and J by 8 bases, leaving 21 bases between them. Germline V gene sequence: CDR1 MNHNS, CDR2 SASEGT. Here the CDR3 DNA reads TGTGCCAGCAGTGAAGTAGCCCTTGGCAGGGCCACCTATGAGCAGTTCTTC. Its translation is CASSEVALGRATYEQFF.

This clone has more than one count but fewer than ten. This CDR3 reads CASSVDQGSYGYTF. The CDR3 coding sequence is TGTGCCAGCAGCGTGGACCAGGGTTCCTATGGCTACACCTTC. The chain couples TRBV9 to TRBJ1-2, with D perhaps TRBD1 (5 bases). Looked up from germline, CDR1 is SGDLS and CDR2 is YYNGEE. CDR3 size: 14 residues. With 2 bases removed from V and 4 bases from J, the gap between germline ends came to 12 bases.

The CDR3 region is CASRRSNPEGQTQYF. CDR3 DNA sequence: TGCGCCAGCCGCCGTAGCAACCCGGAGGGTCAGACCCAGTACTTC. The rearrangement links TRBV5-1 to TRBJ2-5, with D perhaps TRBD2 (6 bases). Germline assignment: CDR1 SGHRS and CDR2 YFSETQ. V was cut by 7 bases and J by 6 bases, with 22 bases left in between. The CDR3 sequence is 15 residues long.

This sequence joins TRBV7-3 and TRBJ1-1; possible D gene TRBD1, 5 bases. This CDR3 has 13 residues. The germline gives CDR1 SGHTA, CDR2 FQGTGA. Between the trimmed V and J ends, which lost 1 base and 8 bases, there was a span of 11 bases. The CDR3: CASSLKGDREAFF. CDR3 bases: TGTGCCAGCAGCTTAAAAGGCGACAGAGAAGCTTTCTTT. The whole variable domain, filled in from reference TRBV7-3 and TRBJ1-1, reads GAGVSQTPSNKVTEKGKYVELRCDPISGHTALYWYRQSLGQGPEFLIYFQGTGAADDSGLPNDRFFAVRPEGSVSTLKIQRTERGDSAVYLCASSLKGDREAFFGQGTRLTVV.

This chain links TRBV7-9 with TRBJ1-3, with 7 bases lining up with TRBD1. This CDR3 is built from 15 residues. Germline loops: CDR1 SEHNR, CDR2 FQNEAQ (reference sequence). V lost 3 bases, J lost 2 bases, and 4 bases stayed unmatched. This CDR3 is CASSFYQGAGNTIYF. Written as DNA, the CDR3 is TGTGCCAGCAGCTTCTATCAGGGGGCTGGAAACACCATATATTTT.

The chain carries TRBV7-9 and TRBJ2-1; D may be TRBD2 (6 bases). The CDR3 has 14 amino acids. The V end was cut by 10 bases, the J end by 0 bases, with 13 bases between. CDR1 SEHNR and CDR2 FQNEAQ come from the germline V gene (reference sequence). The CDR3 loop is CATTSTSSYNEQFF. The CDR3 DNA reads as TGTGCCACAACTAGCACTAGCTCCTACAATGAGCAGTTCTTC.

This clone was counted a single time. The rearrangement uses TRBV10-1 and TRBJ2-3; 8 nucleotides agree with TRBD2. Looked up from germline, CDR1 is WNHNN and CDR2 is SYGVQD (reference sequence). The J segment lost 0 bases and the V segment lost 5 bases, leaving 1 base of the junction unmatched. This CDR3 is 14 amino acids long. The CDR3, as DNA: TGCGCCAGCAGTCGGGGGGGGAGCACAGATACGCAGTATTTT. Amino acid sequence: CASSRGGSTDTQYF.

The rearrangement joins TRBV6-1 to TRBJ1-1; D call uncertain. The V end was cut by 7 bases, the J end by 0 bases, with 9 bases between. Germline loops: CDR1 MNHNS, CDR2 SASEGT. The CDR3 extends over 13 amino acids. The CDR3 DNA is TGTGCCAGCACCTCCACTTTGAACACTGAAGCTTTCTTT. Translated, it gives CASTSTLNTEAFF.

This clone was seen once. The V and J genes are TRBV10-3 and TRBJ2-1; D is ambiguous. The CDR3 is 11 residues long. Germline values: CDR1 ENHRY, CDR2 SYGVKD. Deletions cut 6 bases from V and 7 bases from J, with 7 bases between. CDR3 protein: CAISSTNEQFF. The CDR3 region has the DNA TGTGCCATCAGCTCCACTAATGAGCAGTTCTTC.

The chain uses TRBV7-9 and TRBJ2-1; D perhaps matches TRBD1 (6 bases). V lost 5 bases, J lost 6 bases, and 23 bases lay in between. The length of the CDR3 is 17 residues. Germline CDR1 is SEHNR and CDR2 is FQNEAQ (reference sequence). CDR3 sequence reads: CASSPSRTAETSNEQFF. CDR3 in DNA: TGTGCCAGCAGCCCTTCTCGGACAGCGGAGACGAGCAATGAGCAGTTCTTC.

V gene TRBV5-8 combines with J gene TRBJ2-4; 9 bases line up with TRBD1. V lost 8 bases and J lost 4; bases outside the gene matches: 10. Germline V gene data show CDR1 as SGHTS and CDR2 as YDEGEE. CDR3 length: 15 residues. CDR3 amino acids: CARSITGGEKNIQYF. The CDR3 DNA follows: TGTGCCAGATCTATAACAGGGGGCGAAAAAAACATTCAGTACTTC.

This chain connects TRBV30 to TRBJ2-2, with a possible D match to TRBD2 (6 bases). This CDR3 has 16 residues. V lost 2 bases, J lost 4 bases, and 17 bases lay in between. Germline V CDR1 and CDR2: GTSNPN, SVGIG (reference sequence). This CDR3 reads CAWSRSTSSFTGELFF. Here the CDR3 DNA reads TGTGCCTGGAGTAGGTCGACTAGTAGTTTCACCGGGGAGCTGTTTTTT.

This clone was counted a few times. Written as DNA, the CDR3 is TGTGCCAGCAGTGAAGTCAGGGGCTATAATTCACCCCTCCACTTT. It codes for CASSEVRGYNSPLHF. The gene calls are TRBV6-1 and TRBJ1-6; weak D call: TRBD1 (6 bases). Germline V gene sequence: CDR1 MNHNS, CDR2 SASEGT. Trimming took off 1 base at V and 3 bases at J, with 7 bases between the two ends. The CDR3 extends over 15 amino acids.

This clone was seen a few times. J is TRBJ1-5 and V is TRBV27; TRBD1 might be the D (5 bases). V lost 6 bases to trimming and J lost 5 bases, with 14 bases between them. Germline lookup yields CDR1 MNHEY and CDR2 SMNVEV (reference sequence). This CDR3 is 14 amino acids long. The CDR3 nucleotides are TGTGCCAGCAGGGCGCGGGGGGGGGATCAGCCCCAGCATTTT. It is translated as CASRARGGDQPQHF.

This clone appeared a few times. The chain is built from TRBV30 and TRBJ2-3; TRBD2 matches 8 bases. The germline gives CDR1 GTSNPN, CDR2 SVGIG (reference sequence). This CDR3 contains 14 residues. V trimming: 6 bases; J trimming: 1 base; junction bases outside the gene matches: 6. CDR3 DNA: TGTGCCTGTTTAGGCGGGGGGCGCACAGATACGCAGTATTTT. Translation gives CACLGGGRTDTQYF.

The V call is TRBV18, the J call TRBJ2-7, with 10 bases aligning to TRBD2. Per the germline V gene, CDR1 is KGHSH and CDR2 is LQKENI. Unmatched junction bases numbered 10, after V lost 2 bases and J lost 0 bases. The CDR3 has 18 amino acids. CDR3 amino acids: CASSPRMSGGGPSYEQYV. The CDR3 DNA sequence: TGTGCCAGCTCACCAAGAATGAGCGGGGGGGGGCCCTCCTACGAGCAGTACGTC.

The chain links TRBV18 to TRBJ1-6, with 7 bases matching TRBD1. This CDR3 contains 16 residues. Germline assignment: CDR1 KGHSH and CDR2 LQKENI. V shed 1 base and J 4 bases; nucleotides not matched to a gene: 4. This chain's CDR3 is CASSPQGAGYNSPLHF. The CDR3 nucleotides read TGTGCCAGCTCACCACAGGGGGCAGGGTATAATTCACCCCTCCACTTT.

The chain recombines TRBV7-9 with TRBJ2-5, with D maybe TRBD1 (6 bases). V shed 2 bases and J shed 2 bases, with 21 bases lying between them. CDR3 length: 18 amino acids. CDR1 and CDR2 from the germline V gene are SEHNR and FQNEAQ (reference sequence). CDR3 sequence: CASSLKRPLTGRQETQYF. CDR3 DNA sequence: TGTGCCAGCAGCTTAAAGCGCCCGCTGACAGGTAGACAAGAGACCCAGTACTTC.

There are a few counts of this clone. The chain couples TRBV19 to TRBJ2-1, with TRBD2 matching 7 bases. Germline lookup yields CDR1 LNHDA and CDR2 SQIVND (reference sequence). This CDR3 has 15 residues. J was trimmed by 3 bases and V by 3 bases; bases with no gene match: 5. The CDR3 loop is CASSIVRGVYNEQFF. The CDR3 DNA reads as TGTGCCAGTAGTATCGTTCGGGGGGTCTACAATGAGCAGTTCTTC.

The chain has TRBV27 and TRBJ2-5, with 8 nucleotides matching TRBD1. The CDR3 runs 15 residues. CDR1 is MNHEY, CDR2 SMNVEV, per germline (reference sequence). With 5 bases clipped from V and 4 bases from J, the junction kept 9 bases outside the gene matches. The CDR3 reads CASSPQGVWGETQYF. The DNA for the CDR3 is TGTGCCAGCAGTCCACAGGGGGTATGGGGAGAGACCCAGTACTTC.

V is TRBV5-1 and J is TRBJ1-2; D might be TRBD1 (5 bases). V gave up 4 bases and J gave up 8 bases, with 18 bases separating them. The CDR3 runs to 14 residues. The V gene's germline CDR1 is SGHRS and CDR2 YFSETQ. DNA of the CDR3: TGCGCCAGCAGCCGCGAGGACGGGAGGGGCGGCTACACCTTC. Translating gives CASSREDGRGGYTF.

The chain has TRBV7-9 and TRBJ2-2; 8 nucleotides line up with TRBD2. The junction had 4 bases not matched to a gene; V was cut back by 3 bases and J by 4 bases. CDR1 and CDR2 (germline): SEHNR, FQNEAQ (reference sequence). This CDR3 spans 15 amino acids. In DNA form, the CDR3 reads TGTGCCAGCAGCTTCTCCAGCGGGGGCACCGGGGAGCTGTTTTTT. Protein product: CASSFSSGGTGELFF.

The chain is built from TRBV11-2 and TRBJ1-4, with a possible D match to TRBD1 (5 bases). In germline, CDR1 is SGHAT, CDR2 FQNNGV. The CDR3 has 17 amino acids. Deletions cut 5 bases from V and 4 bases from J, with 20 bases between. In nucleotides, the CDR3 is TGTGCCAGCAGCCCGAAGACGATTGGACATCGTAATGAAAAACTGTTTTTT. This translates into CASSPKTIGHRNEKLFF.

In the case of this clone: This same CDR3 is encoded by further DNA sequences in the sample. The chain employs TRBV18 and TRBJ2-1; 12 bases map to TRBD2. CDR3 length: 16 residues. Unmatched junction bases numbered 3, after V lost 3 bases and J lost 3 bases. Germline CDR1 reads KGHSH; CDR2 reads LQKENI. The CDR3 region is CASSPLLAGGYNEQFF. In DNA, the CDR3 is TGTGCCAGCTCACCCTTACTAGCGGGGGGCTACAATGAGCAGTTCTTC.